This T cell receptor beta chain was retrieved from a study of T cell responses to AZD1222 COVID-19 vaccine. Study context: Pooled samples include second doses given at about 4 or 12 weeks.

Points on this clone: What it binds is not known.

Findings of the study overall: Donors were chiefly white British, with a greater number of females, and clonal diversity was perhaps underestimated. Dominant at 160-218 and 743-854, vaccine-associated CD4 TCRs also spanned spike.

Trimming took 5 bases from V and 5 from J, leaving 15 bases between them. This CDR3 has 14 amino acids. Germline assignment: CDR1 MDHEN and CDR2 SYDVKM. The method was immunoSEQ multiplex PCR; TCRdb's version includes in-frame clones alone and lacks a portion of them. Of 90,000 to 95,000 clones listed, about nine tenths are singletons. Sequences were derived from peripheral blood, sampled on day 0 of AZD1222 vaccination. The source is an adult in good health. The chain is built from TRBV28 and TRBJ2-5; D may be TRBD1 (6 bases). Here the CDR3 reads CASSTPQGRETQYF. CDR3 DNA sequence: TGTGCCAGCAGTACCCCCCAGGGGCGCGAGACCCAGTACTTC.